The 24 T cell receptor beta chains below come from one sample, sequenced in a study of blood T cell repertoires in COVID-19. Method: immunoSEQ multiplex PCR; TCRdb's copy keeps in-frame clones and lacks some. The sample comprises 150,000 to 200,000 clones, 75% to 90% of which are singletons, and about 7% rests with the top ten. Sequenced sample: peripheral blood. The receptors come from a woman in her thirties or forties with COVID-19, enrolled during active disease.

This chain uses TRBV18 with TRBJ1-1, with D tentatively TRBD1 (6 bases). CDR3 size: 17 residues. Per germline, CDR1 KGHSH and CDR2 LQKENI. V dropped 2 bases and J dropped 5 bases, with 21 bases sitting between them. This chain's CDR3 is CASSPVLAGDGGTEAFF. In DNA, the CDR3 is TGTGCCAGCTCACCAGTTTTAGCAGGGGACGGAGGAACTGAAGCTTTCTTT.

This chain uses TRBV6-6 with TRBJ1-1; D is uncertain. Germline V gene lookup returns CDR1 MNHNY and CDR2 SVGAGI (reference sequence). V gave up 2 bases and J gave up 6 bases, with 10 bases separating them. The CDR3 is made up of 13 amino acids. CDR3 nucleotides: TGTGCCAGCAGTTACGAGGATTTGGCTGAAGCTTTCTTT. Translating it yields CASSYEDLAEAFF.

CDR3: CASSWGPLPSYEQYF. In nucleotides, the CDR3 is TGTGCCAGCAGCTGGGGCCCCTTGCCCTCCTACGAGCAGTACTTC. J is TRBJ2-7 and V is TRBV7-9, with a weak D call TRBD1 (5 bases). Germline CDR1 reads SEHNR; CDR2 reads FQNEAQ (reference sequence). Trimming took off 4 bases at V and 0 bases at J, with 13 bases between the two ends. The CDR3 spans 15 residues.

This clone was recorded once. The CDR3: CASSEGLGLAADTQYF. DNA of the CDR3: TGTGCCAGCAGCGAGGGCCTGGGACTTGCGGCAGATACGCAGTATTTT. The chain is built from TRBV27 and TRBJ2-3, with D tentatively TRBD2 (6 bases). The germline V and J ends were trimmed by 6 bases and 4 bases, with 20 bases remaining between them. The CDR3 is 16 amino acids. Germline V CDR1 and CDR2: MNHEY, SMNVEV (reference sequence).

This clone showed up just a few times. This chain joins TRBV7-2 and TRBJ2-7; 7 bases fit TRBD1. In germline, CDR1 is SGHTA, CDR2 FQGNSA. The ends lost 1 base at V and 6 bases at J; junction bases unmatched: 9. The CDR3 length is 15 residues. The CDR3 bases are TGTGCCAGCAGCTTAGGGACCCAGACAGGGTTCGAGCAGTACTTC. This encodes CASSLGTQTGFEQYF.

In this sample, this clone turned up once. CDR3 coding DNA: TGTGCCAGCAGTTACGGGGACTTGGGAGAGCAGTACTTC. Its translation is CASSYGDLGEQYF. This chain connects TRBV6-5 to TRBJ2-7, with TRBD2 as a possible D gene (6 bases). The CDR3 spans 13 residues. Germline lookup yields CDR1 MNHEY and CDR2 SVGAGI. The germline V and J ends were trimmed by 2 bases and 7 bases, with 12 bases remaining between them.

The chain combines TRBV7-6 with TRBJ1-2; TRBD1 matches at 10 bases. This CDR3 is built from 16 residues. Germline lookup yields CDR1 SGHVS and CDR2 FNYEAQ. Losses at the gene ends were 4 bases for V and 4 bases for J; bases not matched to a gene: 9. CDR3 amino acids: CASSSSVTGGAYGYTF. The CDR3 nucleotides read TGTGCCAGCAGCTCCTCCGTGACAGGGGGCGCCTATGGCTACACCTTC.

The CDR3 DNA reads as TGTGCCACCAGGGACAGGGGTGCAGCAGATACGCAGTATTTT. Its translation is CATRDRGAADTQYF. The genes are TRBV24-1 and TRBJ2-3; TRBD1 agrees at 9 bases. CDR3 length equals 14 residues. V shed 7 bases and J 4 bases; nucleotides not matched to a gene: 5. The V gene's germline CDR1 is KGHDR and CDR2 SFDVKD.

This clone was observed a single time. The rearrangement joins TRBV6-6 to TRBJ2-5, with 7 nucleotides matching TRBD1. This CDR3 is 14 amino acids long. Germline assignment: CDR1 MNHNY and CDR2 SVGAGI (reference sequence). V shed 6 bases, J shed 5 bases, and the junction held 9 bases outside the gene matches. Here the CDR3 reads CASRTRQGAETQYF. The DNA for the CDR3 is TGTGCCAGCAGGACGCGACAGGGAGCGGAGACCCAGTACTTC.

The chain is built from TRBV7-6 and TRBJ1-1; 10 bases align to TRBD1. V dropped 5 bases and J dropped 8; count of bases not matched to a gene: 8. The CDR3 spans 14 residues. From germline, CDR1 is SGHVS and CDR2 FNYEAQ. Here the CDR3 reads CASSPRDRGEEAFF. The DNA of the CDR3 is TGTGCCAGCAGCCCCCGGGACAGGGGAGAGGAAGCTTTCTTT.

The chain joins TRBV7-3 to TRBJ1-1; maybe TRBD1 (6 bases). Germline CDR1 SGHTA, CDR2 FQGTGA. This CDR3 has 13 amino acids. Trimming pared 3 bases from V and 4 bases from J, leaving 9 bases between. The CDR3 nucleotides are TGTGCCAGCAGCTTCGGGGGGCCCACTGAAGCTTTCTTT. Translated, it gives CASSFGGPTEAFF.

This clone was seen a handful of times. The chain uses TRBV4-1 and TRBJ1-1; a weak D match, TRBD1 (5 bases). The germline V gene encodes CDR1 MGHRA and CDR2 YSYEKL. The V gene lost 1 base and the J gene lost 7 bases, with 16 bases spanning the gap. This CDR3 is built from 15 residues. CDR3 nucleotide sequence: TGCGCCAGCAGCCAAGGGGGCGCCGGCAACCTTGAAGCTTTCTTT. It specifies CASSQGGAGNLEAFF.

The chain has TRBV11-2 and TRBJ1-6; D is uncertain. Germline CDR1 is SGHAT and CDR2 is FQNNGV. The CDR3 loop spans 13 amino acids. The ends were cut back, 0 bases at V and 9 bases at J, with 6 bases in the middle. The CDR3 nucleotides are TGTGCCAGCAGCTTAGATCTCGTTTCACCCCTCCACTTT. Amino acid sequence: CASSLDLVSPLHF.

The gene calls are TRBV7-9 and TRBJ2-2; D is possibly TRBD2 (5 bases). Looked up from germline, CDR1 is SEHNR and CDR2 is FQNEAQ (reference sequence). Trimming removed 7 bases at V and 6 bases at J, with 21 bases between. The CDR3 runs 16 residues. This chain's CDR3 is CASTILGVRESGELFF. CDR3 nucleotides: TGTGCCAGCACCATCCTGGGAGTTCGAGAGTCCGGGGAGCTGTTTTTT.

The chain is built from TRBV10-3 and TRBJ2-3; 10 bases map to TRBD2. Unmatched junction bases numbered 10, after V lost 7 bases and J lost 3 bases. The CDR3 extends over 16 amino acids. Germline V lookup: CDR1 ENHRY, CDR2 SYGVKD. The CDR3 sequence: CAINFQAGGLTDTQYF. The CDR3 DNA reads as TGTGCCATCAATTTTCAAGCGGGAGGGCTAACAGATACGCAGTATTTT.

This rearrangement joins TRBV19 to TRBJ1-1; D gene uncertain. Per germline, CDR1 LNHDA and CDR2 SQIVND (reference sequence). The V end lost 5 bases, the J end lost 1 base, and 11 bases lay between the germline ends. This CDR3 spans 14 amino acids. CDR3 sequence reads: CASSPQVENTEAFF. For the CDR3, the DNA is TGTGCCAGTAGTCCCCAGGTGGAGAACACTGAAGCTTTCTTT. Full variable domain (missing parts from reference TRBV19 and TRBJ1-1): DGGITQSPKYLFRKEGQNVTLSCEQNLNHDAMYWYRQDPGQGLRLIYYSQIVNDFQKGDIAEGYSVSREKKESFPLTVTSAQKNPTAFYLCASSPQVENTEAFFGQGTRLTVV.

The chain joins TRBV29-1 to TRBJ1-1; TRBD1 agrees at 8 bases. The CDR3 length is 12 residues. From germline, CDR1 is SQVTM and CDR2 ANQGSEA. CDR3 region: CSTGGLNTEAFF. CDR3 coding DNA: TGCAGTACAGGGGGATTGAACACTGAAGCTTTCTTT.

This clone was observed a single time. This sequence joins TRBV5-4 and TRBJ2-3; 8 nucleotides align to TRBD1. With 4 bases clipped from V and 4 bases from J, the junction kept 11 bases outside the gene matches. Germline V gene sequence: CDR1 SGHNT, CDR2 YYREEE (reference sequence). CDR3 length: 16 residues. DNA for the CDR3: TGTGCCAGCAGCCGACCCCGACAGGGGACGGCAGATACGCAGTATTTT. The encoded protein is CASSRPRQGTADTQYF.

This clone appeared a few times. This sequence joins TRBV10-3 and TRBJ2-7, with a weak D call TRBD1 (5 bases). The V and J ends lost 0 bases and 7 bases respectively, with 16 bases between them. CDR1 is ENHRY, CDR2 SYGVKD, per germline. The CDR3 sequence is 15 residues long. The CDR3 DNA is TGTGCCATCAGTGAGTCTTGGGGCCCACTGGGGGAGCAGTACTTC. This codes for CAISESWGPLGEQYF.

The chain recombines TRBV6-5 with TRBJ1-5; D is ambiguous. CDR3 length: 15 amino acids. Per germline, CDR1 MNHEY and CDR2 SVGAGI. The V end lost 2 bases, the J end lost 5 bases, and 13 bases lay between the germline ends. CDR3 bases: TGTGCCAGCAGTTACCTCCCGAGAGCCCATCAGCCCCAGCATTTT. Protein product: CASSYLPRAHQPQHF.

The V gene is TRBV27, the J gene TRBJ2-3, with D unresolved. This CDR3 comprises 13 residues. CDR1 and CDR2 from the germline V gene are MNHEY and SMNVEV (reference sequence). V was clipped by 2 bases and J by 5 bases, with 8 bases between them. CDR3 loop: CASSLVQEDTQYF. The CDR3 DNA is TGTGCCAGCAGTTTAGTCCAGGAAGATACGCAGTATTTT.

The V and J genes are TRBV28 and TRBJ2-5, with TRBD1 identical over 7 bases. This CDR3 contains 14 residues. Germline V gives CDR1 MDHEN, CDR2 SYDVKM. The J segment lost 5 bases and the V segment lost 8 bases, leaving 11 bases of the junction unmatched. The CDR3 spells CASERGRYMETQYF. For the CDR3, the DNA is TGTGCCAGCGAGAGGGGGCGCTATATGGAGACCCAGTACTTC.

The J gene is TRBJ1-3, the V gene TRBV5-5, with a tentative D call TRBD1 (6 bases). Germline-derived CDR1 and CDR2 are SGHKS and YYEKEE (reference sequence). The CDR3 extends over 15 amino acids. The germline V and J ends were trimmed by 4 bases and 4 bases, with 15 bases remaining between them. CDR3 loop: CASSPIPGVGNTIYF. The CDR3 bases are TGTGCCAGCAGCCCTATTCCAGGGGTCGGAAACACCATATATTTT.

This clone was seen only a few times. The junction differs from germline at one of its ends, possibly a read error. The rearrangement joins TRBV11-2 to TRBJ2-1, with no clear D. CDR3 length: 13 residues. Germline V gene data show CDR1 as SGHAT and CDR2 as FQNNGV. The CDR3 reads CASSPQGYSEQFF. As DNA, the CDR3 is TGTGCCAGCAGCCCCCAAGGATACAGTGAGCAGTTCTTC. Based on the CDR3 plus reference TRBV11-2 and TRBJ2-1, the full variable domain is EAGVAQSPRYKIIEKRQSVAFWCNPISGHATLYWYQQILGQGPKLLIQFQNNGVVDDSQLPKDRFSAERLKGVDSTLKIQPAKLEDSAVYLCASSPQGYSEQFFGPGTRLTVL.